This TCR beta chain stems from a study of CD8+ T cells in alopecia areata. CDR1 and CDR2 (germline): LGHNT, FRNRAP. The CDR3 is made up of 9 amino acids. This clone was detected only a few times. Noted treatment: oral pan-JAK inhibitor, 5-10 mg twice daily. RNA was isolated and reverse transcribed to cDNA, the sequencing template. Produced via immunoSEQ multiplex PCR; TCRdb's table is partial and in-frame only. Here the sample spans about 210,000 clones, roughly two fifths being singletons. The source was CD4+ T cells sorted from blood, collected at approximately week 37, from a patient treated with tofacitinib. The V gene is TRBV12-5, the J gene TRBJ2-7; no definite D call. This sequence was found in a human donor with alopecia areata. The CDR3: CAPPCRRYF. The CDR3 nucleotides are TGTGCGCCCCCGTGCAGGCGGTACTTC.